This paragraph covers one T cell receptor (beta chain) sequence. This entry is derived from a study of cytomegalovirus exposure and HLA in healthy donors. Healthy individuals who donated bone marrow served as the donors. The PCR used 60 Vbeta and 13 Jbeta primers. Libraries were prepared by immunoSEQ multiplex PCR; TCRdb keeps only in-frame clonotypes and omits some of them. The profile covers some 200,000 clones, with around four fifths appearing a single time and 5.5% to 7.5% taken by the ten largest. V was shortened by 4 bases and J by 2 bases, with 6 bases between the two germline ends. The germline V gene has CDR1 SGHAT and CDR2 FQNNGV. CDR3 length equals 12 residues.

The gene calls are TRBV11-2 and TRBJ2-7; possibly TRBD2 for D (6 bases). This TCR derives from a woman between 50 and 59 years old in good health and CMV-seropositive. The material sequenced was PBMCs. This chain's CDR3 is CASSWRAYEQYF. The DNA for the CDR3 is TGTGCCAGCAGCTGGAGGGCCTACGAGCAGTACTTC.